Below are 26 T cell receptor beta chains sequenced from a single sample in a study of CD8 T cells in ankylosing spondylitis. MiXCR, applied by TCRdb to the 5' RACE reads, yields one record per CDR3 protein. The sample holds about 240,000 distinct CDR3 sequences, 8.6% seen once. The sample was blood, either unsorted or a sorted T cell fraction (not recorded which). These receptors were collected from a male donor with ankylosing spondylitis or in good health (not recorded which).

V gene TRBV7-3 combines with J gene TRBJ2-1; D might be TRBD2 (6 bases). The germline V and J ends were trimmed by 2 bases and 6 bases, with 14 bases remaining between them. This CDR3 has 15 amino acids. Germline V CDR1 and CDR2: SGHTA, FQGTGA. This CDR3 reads CASSLFGGAGNEQFF. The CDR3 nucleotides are TGTGCCAGCAGCTTATTTGGCGGGGCTGGCAATGAGCAGTTCTTC.

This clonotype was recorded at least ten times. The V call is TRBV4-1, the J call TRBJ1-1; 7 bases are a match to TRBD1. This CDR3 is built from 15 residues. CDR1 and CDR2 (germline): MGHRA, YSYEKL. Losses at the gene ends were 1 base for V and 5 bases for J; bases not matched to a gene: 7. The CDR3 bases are TGCGCCAGCAGCCAAGGAACAGGGGCAGATACTGAAGCTTTCTTT. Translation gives CASSQGTGADTEAFF.

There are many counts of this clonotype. The DNA for the CDR3 is TGCGCCAGCAGCCAAGATATCCCTAGCGGGGAAAGCTCTGGGGCCAACGTCCTGACTTTC. This codes for CASSQDIPSGESSGANVLTF. The J gene is TRBJ2-6, the V gene TRBV4-3; TRBD2 agrees at 9 bases. V gave up 0 bases and J gave up 0 bases; unmatched junction bases: 9. The CDR3 loop spans 20 amino acids. Germline V lookup: CDR1 LGHNA, CDR2 YSLEER.

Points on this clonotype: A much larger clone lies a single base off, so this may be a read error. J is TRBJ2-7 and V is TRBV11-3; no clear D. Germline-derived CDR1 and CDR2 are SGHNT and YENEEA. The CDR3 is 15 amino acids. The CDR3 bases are TGTGCCAGCAGCTTAGAACAAACTCGGCCCTACGGGCAGTACTTC. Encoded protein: CASSLEQTRPYGQYF.

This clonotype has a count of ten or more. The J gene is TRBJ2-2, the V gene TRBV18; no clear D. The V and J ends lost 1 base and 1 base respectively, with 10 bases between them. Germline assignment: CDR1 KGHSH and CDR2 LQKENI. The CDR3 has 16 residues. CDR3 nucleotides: TGTGCCAGCTCACCACGGAATCGACAGAACACCGGGGAGCTGTTTTTT. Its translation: CASSPRNRQNTGELFF.

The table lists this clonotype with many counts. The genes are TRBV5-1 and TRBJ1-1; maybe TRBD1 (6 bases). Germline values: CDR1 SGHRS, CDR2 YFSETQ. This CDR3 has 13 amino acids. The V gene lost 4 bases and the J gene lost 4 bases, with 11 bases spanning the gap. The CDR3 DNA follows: TGCGCCAGCAGCCTGAAGGGGGGCACTGAAGCTTTCTTT. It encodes CASSLKGGTEAFF.

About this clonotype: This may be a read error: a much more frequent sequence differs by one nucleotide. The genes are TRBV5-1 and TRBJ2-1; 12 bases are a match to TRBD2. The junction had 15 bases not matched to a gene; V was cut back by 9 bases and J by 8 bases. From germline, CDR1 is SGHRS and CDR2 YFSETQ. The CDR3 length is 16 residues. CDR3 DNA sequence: TGCGCCACCAGTAAGCTCTTAAGACTAGCGGGAGATGAGCAGTTCTTC. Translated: CATSKLLRLAGDEQFF.

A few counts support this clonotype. CDR3 nucleotide sequence: TGTGCCTGGACCGCCCTGGGACTAGCAGACTACGAGCAGTACTTC. Protein sequence: CAWTALGLADYEQYF. The chain uses TRBV30 and TRBJ2-7; 9 bases fit TRBD2. This CDR3 contains 15 residues. The V gene end was trimmed by 4 bases and the J gene end by 3 bases; junction bases not matched to a gene: 10. Germline V gene data show CDR1 as GTSNPN and CDR2 as SVGIG (reference sequence).

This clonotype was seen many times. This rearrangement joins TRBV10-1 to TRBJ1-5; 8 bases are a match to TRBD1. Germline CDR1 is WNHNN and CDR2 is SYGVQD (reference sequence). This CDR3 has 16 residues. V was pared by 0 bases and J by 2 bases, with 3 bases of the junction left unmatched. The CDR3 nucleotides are TGCGCCAGCAGTGAGTCTCAGGGGGCGGGCAATCAGCCCCAGCATTTT. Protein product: CASSESQGAGNQPQHF.

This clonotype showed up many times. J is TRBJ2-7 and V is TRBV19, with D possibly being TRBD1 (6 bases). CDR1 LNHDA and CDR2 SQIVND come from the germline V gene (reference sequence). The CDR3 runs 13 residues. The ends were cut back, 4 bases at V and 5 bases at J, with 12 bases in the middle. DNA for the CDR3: TGTGCCAGTAGTACCAAACAGGGCGACGAGCAGTACTTC. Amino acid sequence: CASSTKQGDEQYF.

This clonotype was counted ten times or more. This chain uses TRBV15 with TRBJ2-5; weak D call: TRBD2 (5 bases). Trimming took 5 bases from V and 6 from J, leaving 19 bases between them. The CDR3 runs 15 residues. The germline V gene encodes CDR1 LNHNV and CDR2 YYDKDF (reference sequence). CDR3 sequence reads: CATSLPNTREKTQYF. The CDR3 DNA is TGTGCCACCAGCCTACCTAACACTCGGGAAAAGACCCAGTACTTC.

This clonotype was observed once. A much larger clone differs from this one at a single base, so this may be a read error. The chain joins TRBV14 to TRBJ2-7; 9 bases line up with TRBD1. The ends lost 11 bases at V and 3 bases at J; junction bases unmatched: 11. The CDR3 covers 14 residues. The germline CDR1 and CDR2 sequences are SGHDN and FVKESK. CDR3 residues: CACKKGQGFYEQYF. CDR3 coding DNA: TGTGCCTGCAAGAAGGGACAGGGTTTCTACGAGCAGTACTTC. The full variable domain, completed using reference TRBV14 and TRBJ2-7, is EAGVTQFPSHSVIEKGQTVTLRCDPISGHDNLYWYRRVMGKEIKFLLHFVKESKQDESGMPNNRFLAERTGGTYSTLKVQPAELEDSGVYFCACKKGQGFYEQYFGPGTRLTVT.

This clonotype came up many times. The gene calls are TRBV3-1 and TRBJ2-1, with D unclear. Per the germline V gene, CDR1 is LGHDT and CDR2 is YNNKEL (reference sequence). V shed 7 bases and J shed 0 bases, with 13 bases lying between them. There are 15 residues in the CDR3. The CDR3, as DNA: TGTGCCAGCACCCTCTCACCGAGCTCCTACAATGAGCAGTTCTTC. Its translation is CASTLSPSSYNEQFF.

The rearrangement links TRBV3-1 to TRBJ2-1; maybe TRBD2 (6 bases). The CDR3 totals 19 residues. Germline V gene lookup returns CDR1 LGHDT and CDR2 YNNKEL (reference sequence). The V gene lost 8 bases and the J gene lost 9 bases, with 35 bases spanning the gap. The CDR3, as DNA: TGTGCCAGCTGCCCCCAGGTGGCCCAGAGGGACTTCATACGCGGTGAGCAGTTCTTC. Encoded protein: CASCPQVAQRDFIRGEQFF.

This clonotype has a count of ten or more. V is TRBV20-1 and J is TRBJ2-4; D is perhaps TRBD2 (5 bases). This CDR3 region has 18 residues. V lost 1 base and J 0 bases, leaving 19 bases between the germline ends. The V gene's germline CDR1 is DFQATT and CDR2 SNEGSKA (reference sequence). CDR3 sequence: CSARGQAAPRAAKNIQYF. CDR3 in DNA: TGCAGTGCTAGAGGGCAAGCGGCCCCTCGGGCAGCCAAAAACATTCAGTACTTC.

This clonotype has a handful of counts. In DNA form, the CDR3 reads TGTGCCAGCAGTTTAGGGGGACTAGGAGCCCGGGGAGATACGCAGTATTTT. This codes for CASSLGGLGARGDTQYF. The genes are TRBV12-3 or TRBV12-4 and TRBJ2-3; 8 bases are shared with TRBD2. Trimming removed 1 base from V and 5 bases from J; junction bases left unmatched: 11. The CDR3 covers 17 residues.

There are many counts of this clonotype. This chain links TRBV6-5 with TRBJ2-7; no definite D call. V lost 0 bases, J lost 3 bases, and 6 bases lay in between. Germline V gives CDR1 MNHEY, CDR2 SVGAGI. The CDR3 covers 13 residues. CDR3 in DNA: TGTGCCAGCAGTTACTCCACCTTCTACGAGCAGTACTTC. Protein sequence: CASSYSTFYEQYF.

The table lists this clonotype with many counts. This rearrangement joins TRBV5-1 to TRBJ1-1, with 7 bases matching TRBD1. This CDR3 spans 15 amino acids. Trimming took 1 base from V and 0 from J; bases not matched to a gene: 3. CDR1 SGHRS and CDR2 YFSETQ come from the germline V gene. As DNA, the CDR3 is TGCGCCAGCAGCTTGCGGACAGGTATGAACACTGAAGCTTTCTTT. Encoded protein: CASSLRTGMNTEAFF.

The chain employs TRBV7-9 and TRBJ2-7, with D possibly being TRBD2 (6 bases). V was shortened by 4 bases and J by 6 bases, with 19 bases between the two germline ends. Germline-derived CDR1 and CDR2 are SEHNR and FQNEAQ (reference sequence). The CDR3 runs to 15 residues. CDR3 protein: CASSSSGTPTCEQYF. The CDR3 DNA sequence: TGTGCCAGCAGCTCCTCCGGGACTCCGACCTGCGAGCAGTACTTC.

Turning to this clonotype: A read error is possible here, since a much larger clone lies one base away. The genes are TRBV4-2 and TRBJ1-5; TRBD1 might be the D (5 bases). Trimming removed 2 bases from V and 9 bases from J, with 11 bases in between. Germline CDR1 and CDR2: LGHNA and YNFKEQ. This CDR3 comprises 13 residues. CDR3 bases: TGTGCCAGCAGCCAAATGATCGGGGGGCCCCAGCATTTT. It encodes CASSQMIGGPQHF.

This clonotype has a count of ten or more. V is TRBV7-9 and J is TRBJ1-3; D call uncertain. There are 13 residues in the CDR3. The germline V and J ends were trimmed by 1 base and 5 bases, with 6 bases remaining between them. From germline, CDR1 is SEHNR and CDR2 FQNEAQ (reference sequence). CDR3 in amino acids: CASSLDIRNTIYF. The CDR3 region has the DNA TGTGCCAGCAGCTTAGACATCAGAAACACCATATATTTT.

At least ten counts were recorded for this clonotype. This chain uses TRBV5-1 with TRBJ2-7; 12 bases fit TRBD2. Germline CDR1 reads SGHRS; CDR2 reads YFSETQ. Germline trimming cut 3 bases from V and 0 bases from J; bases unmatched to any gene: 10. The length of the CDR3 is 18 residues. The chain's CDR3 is CASSSRLAGVGISYEQYF. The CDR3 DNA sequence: TGCGCCAGCAGCTCCCGACTAGCGGGAGTGGGGATCTCCTACGAGCAGTACTTC. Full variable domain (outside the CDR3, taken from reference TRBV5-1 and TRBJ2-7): KAGVTQTPRYLIKTRGQQVTLSCSPISGHRSVSWYQQTPGQGLQFLFEYFSETQRNKGNFPGRFSGRQFSNSRSEMNVSTLELGDSALYLCASSSRLAGVGISYEQYFGPGTRLTVT.

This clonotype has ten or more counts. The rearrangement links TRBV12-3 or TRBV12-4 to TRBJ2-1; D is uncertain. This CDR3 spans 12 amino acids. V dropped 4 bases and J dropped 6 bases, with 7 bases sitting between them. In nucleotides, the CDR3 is TGTGCCAGCAGTTGGGCCCCCAATGAGCAGTTCTTC. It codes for CASSWAPNEQFF.

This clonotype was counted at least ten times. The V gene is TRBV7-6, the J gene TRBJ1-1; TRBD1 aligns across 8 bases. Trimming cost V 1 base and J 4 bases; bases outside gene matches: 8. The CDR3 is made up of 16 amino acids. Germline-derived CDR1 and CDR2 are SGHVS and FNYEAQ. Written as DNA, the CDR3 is TGTGCCAGCAGCTTAGGAACGTCAGGGGGCTTCACTGAAGCTTTCTTT. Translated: CASSLGTSGGFTEAFF.

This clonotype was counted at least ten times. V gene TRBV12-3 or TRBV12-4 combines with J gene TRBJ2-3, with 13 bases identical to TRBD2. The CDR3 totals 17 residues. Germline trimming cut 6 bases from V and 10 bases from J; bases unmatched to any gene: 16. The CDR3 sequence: CASSRTSGGPREWAQYF. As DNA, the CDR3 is TGTGCCAGCAGCCGGACTAGCGGGGGCCCGCGTGAGTGGGCGCAGTATTTT.

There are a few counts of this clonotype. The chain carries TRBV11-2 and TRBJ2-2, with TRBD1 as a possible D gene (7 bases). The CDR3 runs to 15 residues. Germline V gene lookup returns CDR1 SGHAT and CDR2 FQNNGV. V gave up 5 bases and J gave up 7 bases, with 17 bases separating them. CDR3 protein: CASSGGTVRGGELFF. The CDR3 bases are TGTGCCAGCAGCGGAGGGACAGTCCGGGGCGGGGAGCTGTTTTTT.